This T cell receptor (beta chain) was sequenced in a study of T cell responses to AZD1222 COVID-19 vaccine. Study at large: Pooling was applied to second doses at about 4 or about 12 weeks.

V was shortened by 6 bases and J by 0 bases, with 17 bases between the two germline ends. The V gene's germline CDR1 is SEHNR and CDR2 FQNEAQ (reference sequence). This CDR3 contains 16 residues. Data came from immunoSEQ multiplex PCR; TCRdb stores just in-frame clones and leaves some out. This repertoire shows 70,000 to 90,000 clones, roughly 90% found once; its top ten account for 2.2%. V and J are TRBV7-9 and TRBJ1-1; D may be TRBD1 (5 bases). The sequence was obtained from an adult in good health. Specimen: peripheral blood, collected on day 0 of AZD1222 vaccination. CDR3 sequence: CASSSPSDTMNTEAFF. DNA for the CDR3: TGTGCCAGCAGTTCACCCTCGGACACGATGAACACTGAAGCTTTCTTT. The whole variable domain, filled in from reference TRBV7-9 and TRBJ1-1, reads DTGVSQNPRHKITKRGQNVTFRCDPISEHNRLYWYRQTLGQGPEFLTYFQNEAQLEKSRLLSDRFSAERPKGSFSTLEIQRTEQGDSAMYLCASSSPSDTMNTEAFFGQGTRLTVV.